The 5 T cell receptor beta chains below all came from one sample that was sequenced in a study of cytomegalovirus exposure and HLA in healthy donors. PCR primers comprised 60 Vbeta and 13 Jbeta primers. The assay was immunoSEQ multiplex PCR, and TCRdb's table has in-frame clones only and misses some. This sample yields 100,000 or so clones, of which nearly 15% are seen a single time; around 0.9% belongs to the top ten. The sequenced material came from PBMCs. These receptors came from a female donor in good health and CMV-seronegative.

A few counts support this clone. J is TRBJ1-1 and V is TRBV4-1; the D is unclear. The germline V gene has CDR1 MGHRA and CDR2 YSYEKL. The V and J ends lost 0 bases and 2 bases respectively, with 7 bases between them. This CDR3 comprises 14 residues. CDR3 in DNA: TGCGCCAGCAGCCAAGATGGCAGTAACACTGAAGCTTTCTTT. Translation: CASSQDGSNTEAFF.

This clone has more than one count but fewer than ten. The V gene is TRBV28, the J gene TRBJ1-5; unclear D gene. Germline V gene sequence: CDR1 MDHEN, CDR2 SYDVKM. Trimming pared 3 bases from V and 3 bases from J, leaving 9 bases between. The CDR3 extends over 14 amino acids. CDR3 loop: CASSLIQNNQPQHF. Written as DNA, the CDR3 is TGTGCCAGCAGTTTGATACAGAACAATCAGCCCCAGCATTTT.

This clone has just a few counts. The chain joins TRBV6-6 to TRBJ2-7; 9 nucleotides line up with TRBD2. CDR1 and CDR2 from the germline V gene are MNHNY and SVGAGI (reference sequence). The CDR3 totals 15 residues. Trimming cost V 2 bases and J 3 bases; bases outside gene matches: 5. CDR3 in DNA: TGTGCCAGCAGTTACCCCAAGACTAGCGGCTACGAGCAGTACTTC. It codes for CASSYPKTSGYEQYF.

The J gene is TRBJ1-6, the V gene TRBV19; 7 bases are shared with TRBD1. Germline V gene lookup returns CDR1 LNHDA and CDR2 SQIVND (reference sequence). V dropped 8 bases and J dropped 9; count of bases not matched to a gene: 13. This CDR3 has 15 residues. CDR3 loop: CASSDREGSGSPLHF. The CDR3 region has the DNA TGTGCCAGTTCTGACAGGGAAGGTTCGGGTTCACCCCTCCACTTT.

This clone was counted a few times. The rearrangement uses TRBV29-1 and TRBJ2-7; 8 bases are a match to TRBD2. The trim removed 7 bases at V and 2 bases at J, leaving 4 bases unmatched. Germline V gene data show CDR1 as SQVTM and CDR2 as ANQGSEA. The CDR3 has 12 amino acids. The CDR3 region is CSAQLAAYEQYF. In nucleotides, the CDR3 is TGCAGCGCTCAACTAGCGGCCTACGAGCAGTACTTC.